This is a list of T cell receptor beta chains from one sample in a study of blood T cell repertoires in COVID-19. Clones were read by immunoSEQ multiplex PCR, and TCRdb kept only the in-frame ones, dropping some. The repertoire has about 180,000 clones, around four fifths of them found once; the top ten carry roughly a sixth. The sequenced material came from PBMCs or T cells enriched from blood (not recorded which). Receptors originate from a woman aged 45-65 years who had recovered from COVID-19. Both conserved end residues are part of each CDR3. Each record gives: D gene, V gene, J gene, clone size, CDR3 length, CDR3 DNA, CDR3 protein. The D gene is left open where the match is weak. Rows give clone size only sometimes, using once, few, many, or a class for an expanded clone.

TRBD2	TRBV10-3	TRBJ2-7	-	12	TGTGCCACTCGGACTAGCGGCTACGAGCAGTACTTC	CATRTSGYEQYF
-	TRBV6-5	TRBJ2-7	-	16	TGTGCCAGCAGTTTGCTTTCTAAGGGGGATAGCTACGAGCAGTACTTC	CASSLLSKGDSYEQYF
TRBD1	TRBV6-5	TRBJ2-7	-	13	TGTGCCAGCAGTCAAAGACAGGGGTACGAGCAGTACTTC	CASSQRQGYEQYF
TRBD1	TRBV11-3	TRBJ2-1	-	17	TGTGCCAGCAGTACCTGGACAGAAACTCAGGGGGACAATGAGCAGTTCTTC	CASSTWTETQGDNEQFF
-	TRBV27	TRBJ1-1	-	15	TGTGCCAGCAGTCCCATAGACAGGATGAACACTGAAGCTTTCTTT	CASSPIDRMNTEAFF
TRBD2	TRBV5-1	TRBJ2-2	-	15	TGCGCCAGCCGCCTAGGTAGCGGGTCCACCGGGGAGCTGTTTTTT	CASRLGSGSTGELFF
TRBD2	TRBV5-1	TRBJ2-4	-	16	TGCGCCAGCAGCCCCGATCCAGCGGGAGGGAGAAACATTCAGTACTTC	CASSPDPAGGRNIQYF
-	TRBV5-4	TRBJ2-7	-	14	TGTGCCAGCAGCCCGGAACAGGCCTCCTACGAGCAGTACTTC	CASSPEQASYEQYF
TRBD2	TRBV11-2	TRBJ2-3	-	18	TGTGCCAGCAGCTTTAATCCCCTACTAGCGGGACACCCAGATACGCAGTATTTT	CASSFNPLLAGHPDTQYF
TRBD1	TRBV6-1	TRBJ2-7	-	14	TGTGCCAGCAGTGAAGAGGCGGGACAGGGGGAGCAGTACTTC	CASSEEAGQGEQYF
-	TRBV19	TRBJ2-4	-	13	TGTGCCAGTAGTTTTCTTAGCGGAAACATTCAGTACTTC	CASSFLSGNIQYF
-	TRBV7-4	TRBJ1-6	-	18	TGTGCCAGCGAGTGGAGTGGGGGCCTGAGCTCCTATAATTCACCCCTCCACTTT	CASEWSGGLSSYNSPLHF
TRBD2	TRBV30	TRBJ2-1	-	14	TGTGCCTGGAGGTCAGCGGGAGGGCCGGGTGAGCAGTTCTTC	CAWRSAGGPGEQFF
TRBD1	TRBV7-2	TRBJ1-2	-	17	TGTGCCAGCAGCTTAACCGCTTTCGGGACAGCCCTCTATGGCTACACCTTC	CASSLTAFGTALYGYTF
TRBD2	TRBV4-2	TRBJ2-1	-	14	TGTGCCAGTACCGGGACTAGCGGATTTGGTGAGCAGTTCTTC	CASTGTSGFGEQFF
-	TRBV11-2	TRBJ2-1	-	13	TGTGCCAGCAGCTTAGCCACTCCCGGTGAGCAGTTCTTC	CASSLATPGEQFF
-	TRBV7-3	TRBJ2-3	-	16	TGTGCCAGCAGCATAGGACAGTCCACTAGCACAGATACGCAGTATTTT	CASSIGQSTSTDTQYF
TRBD1	TRBV18	TRBJ1-4	-	14	TGTGCCAGCTCACCGTCAGGGGGTAATGAAAAACTGTTTTTT	CASSPSGGNEKLFF
TRBD1	TRBV29-1	TRBJ2-1	-	14	TGCAGCGTTGCCCCGGGACAGGGTAACAATGAGCAGTTCTTC	CSVAPGQGNNEQFF
TRBD2	TRBV5-6	TRBJ2-2	-	19	TGTGCCAGCAGCTTCTATGGACTAGCGGGAGTTGCGAACACCGGGGAGCTGTTTTTT	CASSFYGLAGVANTGELFF
TRBD2	TRBV7-9	TRBJ2-1	few	15	TGTGCCAGCAGCTTAGGAGCGCGGGAGGGGGATGAGCAGTTCTTC	CASSLGAREGDEQFF
TRBD2	TRBV7-6	TRBJ2-2	-	16	TGTGCCAGCAGCTACAGGACTAGCGGGAGCACCGGGGAGCTGTTTTTT	CASSYRTSGSTGELFF
-	TRBV5-5	TRBJ1-2	-	14	TGTGCCAGCAGCTTGGAGCCGGGATTCTATGGCTACACCTTC	CASSLEPGFYGYTF